These 18 T cell receptor beta chains originate from one sample sequenced in a study of tumor-infiltrating lymphocytes in primary liver carcinoma. Total RNA (roughly 530 ng) served as template for TCR beta cDNA synthesis primed by a constant-region primer. TCR beta libraries came from three nested multiplex PCR rounds using slightly modified ARM-PCR. The first two PCR rounds, nine to ten cycles each, used TRBV1-TRBV30 forward primers and a C-beta reverse primer. MiXCR, run by TCRdb on the multiplex PCR reads, gives a single entry per CDR3 protein. This table has some 180,000 distinct CDR3 sequences, around four fifths appearing once. Joint extraction of RNA and DNA used about 17-31 mg of bulk tissue that was unsorted. The sequenced sample was tumor tissue from primary liver carcinoma. All receptors come from a man aged 40-50 years with primary liver carcinoma and hepatitis B virus infection.

With regard to this clonotype: The junction does not match germline at one end; this may be a read error. V usage is TRBV5-4 and J usage is TRBJ2-3; D is possibly TRBD2 (5 bases). CDR1 and CDR2 from the germline V gene are SGHNT and YYREEE (reference sequence). CDR3 length: 15 amino acids. The CDR3 region is CVSSREVDGGDTQYF. The CDR3 DNA reads TGTGTCAGCAGTCGAGAAGTCGACGGAGGAGATACGCAGTATTTT.

With respect to this clonotype: Germline is not matched at one junction end, which may reflect a read error. V gene TRBV11-1 combines with J gene TRBJ2-7; a weak D match, TRBD2 (6 bases). Germline V lookup: CDR1 SGHAT, CDR2 FQDESV (reference sequence). This CDR3 is 15 amino acids long. The DNA for the CDR3 is TGTGGTAGCAGCTTAACGGGATCGGGAGAATACGAGCACTACTTC. It codes for CGSSLTGSGEYEHYF.

This clonotype has only one observation. Germline is not matched at one junction end, which may reflect a read error. The rearrangement joins TRBV10-1 to TRBJ2-7; 9 nucleotides align to TRBD2. CDR1 WNHNN and CDR2 SYGVQD come from the germline V gene (reference sequence). There are 14 residues in the CDR3. The CDR3 region has the DNA TGCGCTAGCAGTGGGGAGACTAGCGGATACGGGCAGTACTTC. It translates to CASSGETSGYGQYF.

On this clonotype itself: The junction departs from germline at one end; a sequencing error may be responsible. The chain recombines TRBV5-4 with TRBJ1-1; 7 positions match TRBD1. The CDR3 consists of 15 residues. Looked up from germline, CDR1 is SGHNT and CDR2 is YYREEE (reference sequence). The CDR3 loop is CASSLRQGGDTEAPF. Written as DNA, the CDR3 is TGTGCCAGCAGCTTGCGACAGGGCGGGGACACTGAAGCTCCATTT.

As for this clonotype: It is likely a read error, because the conserved phenylalanine at the end of the CDR3 is missing. The DNA is omitted, as the CDR3 cannot be located on it reliably, and the CDR3 follows TCRdb's listing. This chain links TRBV29-1 with TRBJ2-1; TRBD2 was called by the table and not checked on the DNA. The CDR3 adds up to 15 amino acids, both ends counted. Germline CDR1 is SQVTM and CDR2 is ANQGSEA. CDR3 sequence: CSVGLAGGFYSEHFL.

As for this clonotype: A junction end diverges from the germline sequence, so it may reflect a read error. The gene calls are TRBV7-2 and TRBJ2-7; 9 bases map to TRBD2. CDR1 SGHTA and CDR2 FQGNSA come from the germline V gene. The CDR3 is made up of 16 amino acids. The CDR3 loop reads CAGSRGLAGPSNEQYF. The DNA for the CDR3 is TGTGCCGGCAGCCGGGGCCTAGCGGGGCCCTCCAACGAGCAGTACTTC.

The chain recombines TRBV6-4 with TRBJ2-3, with no clear D. The CDR3 has 14 amino acids. CDR1 and CDR2 (germline): MRHNA, SNTAGT. The germline V and J ends were trimmed by 7 bases and 0 bases, with 11 bases remaining between them. The CDR3 sequence: CASTAPKSTDTQYF. CDR3 nucleotides: TGTGCCAGCACCGCCCCTAAAAGCACAGATACGCAGTATTTT.

In the case of this clonotype: An end of the junction does not agree with germline; a read error may underlie this. The chain carries TRBV29-1 and TRBJ1-1; D not resolved. The germline CDR1 and CDR2 sequences are SQVTM and ANQGSEA. The CDR3 loop spans 11 amino acids. The DNA for the CDR3 is TGTAACGTTCGATCGGGCACTGAAGCTTTCTTT. It yields the protein CNVRSGTEAFF.

This clonotype was observed a single time. This chain joins TRBV6-1 and TRBJ2-1; TRBD2 agrees at 9 bases. This CDR3 is built from 14 residues. In germline, CDR1 is MNHNS, CDR2 SASEGT. Germline trimming cut 10 bases from V and 7 bases from J; bases unmatched to any gene: 11. The CDR3 protein is CANSPSGTGNEQFF. As DNA, the CDR3 is TGTGCCAACAGCCCTAGCGGGACTGGTAATGAGCAGTTCTTC.

The V gene is TRBV20-1, the J gene TRBJ2-5; 8 nucleotides line up with TRBD2. The CDR3 spans 13 residues. V lost 2 bases and J lost 4; bases outside the gene matches: 3. Germline values: CDR1 DFQATT, CDR2 SNEGSKA (reference sequence). CDR3 sequence: CSARTLAGETQYF. The CDR3 nucleotides are TGCAGTGCTAGAACCCTAGCGGGAGAGACCCAGTACTTC.

On this clonotype itself: Sequence at one end of the junction differs from germline and may be a read error. V and J are TRBV6-2 or TRBV6-3 and TRBJ1-2; possibly TRBD1 for D (6 bases). Per germline, CDR1 MNHEY and CDR2 SVGEGT. The CDR3 is 16 amino acids. The CDR3 reads CASRGNEQGVNYSYTF. CDR3 DNA sequence: TGTGCCAGCAGGGGAAATGAACAGGGCGTTAACTATAGCTACACCTTC.

Many counts were recorded for this clonotype. The gene calls are TRBV24-1 and TRBJ2-2; the D is unclear. This CDR3 has 13 amino acids. V was clipped by 3 bases and J by 4 bases, with 5 bases between them. Germline loops: CDR1 KGHDR, CDR2 SFDVKD. CDR3 sequence: CATSDKFTGELFF. As DNA, the CDR3 is TGTGCCACCAGTGATAAGTTCACCGGGGAGCTGTTTTTT.

Worth noting for this clonotype: A read error may account for a junction end that differs from germline. The chain combines TRBV6-5 with TRBJ1-1; 8 bases fit TRBD1. This CDR3 contains 12 residues. Germline V lookup: CDR1 MNHEY, CDR2 SVGAGI. For the CDR3, the DNA is TGTGTCAGCAGTTACTGGACAGGGGAAGCTTTCTTT. It is translated as CVSSYWTGEAFF.

Regarding this clonotype: One end of the junction is discordant with germline, which a read error may explain. The CDR3 protein is CSAGRGRSEILFF. Here the CDR3 DNA reads TGCAGCGCTGGCCGGGGGCGGAGTGAAATACTGTTTTTT. The rearrangement uses TRBV29-1 and TRBJ1-4, with TRBD1 as a possible D gene (6 bases). The germline V gene encodes CDR1 SQVTM and CDR2 ANQGSEA. CDR3 size: 13 residues.

Notes on this clonotype: Sequence at one end of the junction differs from germline and may be a read error. The chain links TRBV5-6 to TRBJ1-5; tentatively, D is TRBD1 (5 bases). There are 15 residues in the CDR3. Germline CDR1 and CDR2: SGHDT and YYEEEE. As DNA, the CDR3 is TGTGCCAGTAGCTATACTTGGTGGGGCGATCAGCCCCAGCATTTT. Translating it yields CASSYTWWGDQPQHF.

The chain combines TRBV6-1 with TRBJ2-5; the D gene is possibly TRBD1 (6 bases). The germline gives CDR1 MNHNS, CDR2 SASEGT. V was pared by 7 bases and J by 9 bases, with 24 bases between. The CDR3 spans 15 residues. CDR3 sequence reads: CASIDPREGVRAQYF. The CDR3 DNA is TGTGCCAGCATTGATCCCCGAGAGGGGGTAAGGGCCCAGTACTTC.

J is TRBJ2-2 and V is TRBV4-3; 8 nucleotides match TRBD1. This CDR3 is built from 15 residues. Germline-derived CDR1 and CDR2 are LGHNA and YSLEER. V lost 4 bases and J lost 12; bases outside the gene matches: 13. This chain's CDR3 is CASSPGGASTGKLFF. The CDR3 region has the DNA TGCGCCAGCAGCCCAGGGGGCGCGAGCACCGGAAAGCTGTTTTTT.

Turning to this clonotype: The conserved final phenylalanine or tryptophan is absent from the CDR3, which likely points to a read error. V is TRBV29-1 and J is TRBJ1-6; D gene unclear. V was pared by 4 bases and J by 4 bases, with 5 bases between. Germline CDR1 SQVTM, CDR2 ANQGSEA. The CDR3 is 12 residues long. The CDR3 loop is CSVAQYNSPLHV. The CDR3 DNA sequence: TGCAGCGTTGCTCAGTATAATTCACCCCTCCACGTG.